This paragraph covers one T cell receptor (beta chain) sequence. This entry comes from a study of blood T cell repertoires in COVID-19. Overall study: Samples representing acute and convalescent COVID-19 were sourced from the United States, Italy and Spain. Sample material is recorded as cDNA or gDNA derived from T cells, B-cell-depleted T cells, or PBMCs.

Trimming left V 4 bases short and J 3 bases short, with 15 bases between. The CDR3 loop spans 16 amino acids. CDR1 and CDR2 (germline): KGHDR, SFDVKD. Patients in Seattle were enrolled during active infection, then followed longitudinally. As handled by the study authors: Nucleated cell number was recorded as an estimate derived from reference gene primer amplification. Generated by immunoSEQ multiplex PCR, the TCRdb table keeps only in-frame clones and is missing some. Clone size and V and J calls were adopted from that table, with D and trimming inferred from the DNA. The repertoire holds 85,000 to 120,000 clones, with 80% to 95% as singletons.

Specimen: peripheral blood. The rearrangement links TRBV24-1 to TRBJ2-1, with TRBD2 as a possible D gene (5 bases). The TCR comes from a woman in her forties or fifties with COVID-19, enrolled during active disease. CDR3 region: CATSDPDSRGYNEQFF. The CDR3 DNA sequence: TGTGCCACCAGTGACCCGGACTCTAGAGGCTACAATGAGCAGTTCTTC.